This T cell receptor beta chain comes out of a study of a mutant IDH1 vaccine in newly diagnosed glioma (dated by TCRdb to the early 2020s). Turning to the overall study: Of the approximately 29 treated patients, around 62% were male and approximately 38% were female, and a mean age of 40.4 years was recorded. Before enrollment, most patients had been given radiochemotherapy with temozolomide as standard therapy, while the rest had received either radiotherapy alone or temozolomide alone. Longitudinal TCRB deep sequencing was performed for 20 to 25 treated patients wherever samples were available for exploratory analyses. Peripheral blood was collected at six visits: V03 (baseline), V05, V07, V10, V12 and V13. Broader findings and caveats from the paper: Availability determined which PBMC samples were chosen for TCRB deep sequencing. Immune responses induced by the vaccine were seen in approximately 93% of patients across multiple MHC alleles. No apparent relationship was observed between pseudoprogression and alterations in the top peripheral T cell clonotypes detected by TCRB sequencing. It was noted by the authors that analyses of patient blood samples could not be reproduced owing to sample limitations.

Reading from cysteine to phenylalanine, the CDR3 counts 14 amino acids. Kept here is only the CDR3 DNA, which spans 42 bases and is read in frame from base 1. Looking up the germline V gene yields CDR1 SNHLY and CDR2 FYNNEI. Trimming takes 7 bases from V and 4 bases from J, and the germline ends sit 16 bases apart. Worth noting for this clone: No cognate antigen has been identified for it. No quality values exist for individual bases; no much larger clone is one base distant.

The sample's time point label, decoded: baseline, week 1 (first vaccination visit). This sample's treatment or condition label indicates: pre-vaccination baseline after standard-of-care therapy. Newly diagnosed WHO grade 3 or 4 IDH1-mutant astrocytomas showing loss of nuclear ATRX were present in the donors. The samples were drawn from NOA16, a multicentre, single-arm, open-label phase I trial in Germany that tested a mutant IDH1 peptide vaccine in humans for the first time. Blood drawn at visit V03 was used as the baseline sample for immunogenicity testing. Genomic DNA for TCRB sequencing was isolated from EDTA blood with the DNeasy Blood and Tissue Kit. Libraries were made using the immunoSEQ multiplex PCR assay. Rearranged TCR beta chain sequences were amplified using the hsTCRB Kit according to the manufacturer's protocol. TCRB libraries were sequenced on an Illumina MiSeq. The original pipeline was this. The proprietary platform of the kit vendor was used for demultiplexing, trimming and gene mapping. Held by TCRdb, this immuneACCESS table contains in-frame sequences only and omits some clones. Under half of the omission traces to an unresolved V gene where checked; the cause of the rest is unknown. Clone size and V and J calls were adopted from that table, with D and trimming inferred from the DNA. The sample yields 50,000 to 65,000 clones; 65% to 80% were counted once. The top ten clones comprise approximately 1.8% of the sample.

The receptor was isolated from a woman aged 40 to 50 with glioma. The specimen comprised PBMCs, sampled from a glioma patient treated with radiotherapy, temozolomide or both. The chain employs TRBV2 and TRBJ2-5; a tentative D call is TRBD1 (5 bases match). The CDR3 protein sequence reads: CASTRDSQGETQYF. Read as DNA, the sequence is TGTGCCAGCACGAGAGACAGTCAGGGAGAGACCCAGTACTTC.